A single sample is the source of the 4 T cell receptor beta chains below, sequenced in a study of early T cells in non-severe SARS-CoV-2 infection. MiXCR was run by TCRdb on the 5' RACE reads, yielding one entry per CDR3 protein. The data show tens of thousands of distinct CDR3 sequences, over 10% seen once. Sequencing input: whole blood. These receptors were taken from an adult who was a healthcare worker with PCR-confirmed SARS-CoV-2 infection or an uninfected control (not recorded which).

This chain connects TRBV29-1 to TRBJ2-5; D unclear. Germline lookup yields CDR1 SQVTM and CDR2 ANQGSEA. CDR3 size: 12 residues. Trimming shortened V by 5 bases and J by 4 bases, and 11 bases separated the two germline ends. The CDR3 sequence is CSVLIGRETQYF. The CDR3 DNA is TGCAGCGTTCTAATAGGGCGAGAGACCCAGTACTTC.

V and J are TRBV7-9 and TRBJ2-1; 10 positions match TRBD2. This CDR3 contains 15 residues. Germline V CDR1 and CDR2: SEHNR, FQNEAQ (reference sequence). The junction had 3 bases not matched to a gene; V was cut back by 0 bases and J by 7 bases. The CDR3 region has the DNA TGTGCCAGCAGCTTAGCACTAGCGGGAAAGAATGAGCAGTTCTTC. Translated, it gives CASSLALAGKNEQFF.

The chain is built from TRBV3-1 and TRBJ1-6; D is ambiguous. The CDR3 is made up of 12 amino acids. Germline V gives CDR1 LGHDT, CDR2 YNNKEL (reference sequence). The V end was cut by 0 bases, the J end by 18 bases, with 12 bases between. CDR3 amino acids: CASSQDERSHHF. The CDR3 coding sequence is TGTGCCAGCAGCCAAGACGAACGGTCACACCACTTT.

This clonotype was recorded once. The rearrangement joins TRBV11-2 to TRBJ1-2, with a tentative D call TRBD1 (6 bases). The germline V gene encodes CDR1 SGHAT and CDR2 FQNNGV. The V and J ends lost 3 bases and 5 bases respectively, with 13 bases between them. The CDR3 spans 14 residues. CDR3: CASSFGQSPYGYTF. The CDR3 DNA reads as TGTGCCAGCAGCTTTGGACAGTCACCTTATGGCTACACCTTC.